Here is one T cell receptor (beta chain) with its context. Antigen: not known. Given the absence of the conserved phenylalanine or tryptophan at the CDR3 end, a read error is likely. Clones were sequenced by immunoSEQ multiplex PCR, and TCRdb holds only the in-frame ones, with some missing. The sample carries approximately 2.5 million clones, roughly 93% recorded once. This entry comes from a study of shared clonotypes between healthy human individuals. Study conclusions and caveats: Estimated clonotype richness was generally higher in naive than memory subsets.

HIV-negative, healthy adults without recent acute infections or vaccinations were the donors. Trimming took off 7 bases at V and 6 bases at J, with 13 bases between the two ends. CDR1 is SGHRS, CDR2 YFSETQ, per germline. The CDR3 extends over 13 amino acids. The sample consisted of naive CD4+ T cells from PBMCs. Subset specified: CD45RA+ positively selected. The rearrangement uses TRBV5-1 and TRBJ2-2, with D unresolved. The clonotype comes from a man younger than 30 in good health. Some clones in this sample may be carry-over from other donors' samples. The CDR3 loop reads CASQVELAGELFS. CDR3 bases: TGCGCCAGCCAGGTCGAGTTGGCCGGGGAGCTGTTTTCT.